The clone carrying this T cell receptor (beta chain) has more than one count but fewer than ten. The data were obtained in a study of blood T cell repertoires in COVID-19. Study-wide context: T cells, B-cell-depleted T cells, or PBMCs supplied cDNA or gDNA.

The germline V gene encodes CDR1 MRHNA and CDR2 SNTAGT. The CDR3 is 15 residues long. After removal of 5 bases from V and 6 bases from J, the junction contained 10 bases not matched to a gene. Measured with immunoSEQ multiplex PCR; TCRdb has only the in-frame clones, and not every one. The repertoire has some 150,000 clones, more than 75% of them found once; the top ten carry around 5%. The TCR sequence derives from a woman aged 45-59 years with acute or convalescent COVID-19. The chain carries TRBV6-4 and TRBJ2-1, with 7 positions matching TRBD1. Material for sequencing was peripheral blood. The CDR3 coding sequence is TGTGCCAGCAGTTCAGACAGGGATGCCCCCAATGAGCAGTTCTTC. Its translation is CASSSDRDAPNEQFF.